Following are 2 T cell receptor beta chains from one sample sequenced in a study of Ad26.COV2.S vaccination and SARS-CoV-2 variants. Treatment here: 15 to 20 received Ad26.COV2.S at low or high dose, single or two shots; 5 received placebo; per-sample allocation not given. Sampling took place 63 days after the first vaccine or placebo injection. Here immunoSEQ multiplex PCR was the method, and the copy in TCRdb shows in-frame clones only, minus some. The profile shows more than 300,000 clones, about 86% of them singletons. The input for sequencing was peripheral blood, taken in a trial of Ad26.COV2.S vaccine versus placebo. These receptors came from a person between 18 and 59 years old who received the Ad26.COV2.S COVID-19 vaccine or a placebo.

The chain has TRBV7-9 and TRBJ2-3; a weak D match, TRBD1 (5 bases). Germline-derived CDR1 and CDR2 are SEHNR and FQNEAQ (reference sequence). V shed 4 bases and J shed 0 bases, with 8 bases lying between them. The CDR3 spans 14 residues. In DNA form, the CDR3 reads TGTGCCAGCAGCTCTACAGGTAGCACAGATACGCAGTATTTT. Translated, it gives CASSSTGSTDTQYF.

This clone has just a few counts. The chain has TRBV3-1 (or the pseudogene TRBV3-2) and TRBJ2-7; TRBD1 matches 8 bases. CDR3 length: 16 amino acids. Germline values: CDR1 LGHDT, CDR2 YNNKEL (reference sequence). The V segment lost 1 base and the J segment 5 bases; nucleotides outside the gene matches: 10. CDR3 loop: CASSQGTGSSGNEQYF. DNA of the CDR3: TGTGCCAGCAGCCAAGGGACAGGGTCTTCAGGGAACGAGCAGTACTTC.